These 15 T cell receptor beta chains were sequenced from one sample in a study of T cell repertoires in cytomegalovirus infection. No antigens are known for them. TCRdb reprocessed the reads via MiXCR and lists one record per CDR3 protein. The sample includes 700,000 to 850,000 distinct CDR3 sequences, around a third of them seen just once. The sequencing here drew on cultured CD8+ T cells from PBMCs, taken from culture after CMV antigen stimulation. All receptors derive from a human donor in good health (CMV status not recorded). Some clones in this sample may be carry-over from other donors' samples.

This clonotype was counted between two and nine times. The V gene is TRBV7-2, the J gene TRBJ1-1, with TRBD1 as a possible D gene (5 bases). The CDR3 is 15 amino acids. The V and J ends lost 2 bases and 4 bases respectively, with 14 bases between them. Germline assignment: CDR1 SGHTA and CDR2 FQGNSA. CDR3 protein: CASSLLWQGGTEAFF. CDR3 DNA sequence: TGTGCCAGCAGCTTACTATGGCAGGGAGGCACTGAAGCTTTCTTT.

The chain joins TRBV19 to TRBJ1-2; a weak D match, TRBD1 (6 bases). Trimming pared 5 bases from V and 8 bases from J, leaving 21 bases between. CDR3 length equals 15 residues. CDR1 and CDR2 (germline): LNHDA, SQIVND (reference sequence). The CDR3 DNA follows: TGTGCCAGTAGTCTAATTGGGACAAAGGAGAAGGGCTACACCTTC. Its translation: CASSLIGTKEKGYTF.

J is TRBJ1-2 and V is TRBV29-1, with D hard to call. Germline assignment: CDR1 SQVTM and CDR2 ANQGSEA. CDR3 length equals 9 residues. The V and J ends lost 3 bases and 7 bases respectively, with 3 bases between them. DNA for the CDR3: TGCAGCGTTGAGGCTGGCTACACCTTC. Residues: CSVEAGYTF.

There are a few counts of this clonotype. The chain has TRBV5-1 and TRBJ2-7; D might be TRBD2 (6 bases). From germline, CDR1 is SGHRS and CDR2 YFSETQ. The length of the CDR3 is 12 residues. V was cut by 5 bases and J by 4 bases, with 10 bases left in between. The CDR3, as DNA: TGCGCCAGCAGGGGGAGGTCGTACGAGCAGTACTTC. The encoded protein is CASRGRSYEQYF. Filled out from reference TRBV5-1 and TRBJ2-7, the complete variable domain reads KAGVTQTPRYLIKTRGQQVTLSCSPISGHRSVSWYQQTPGQGLQFLFEYFSETQRNKGNFPGRFSGRQFSNSRSEMNVSTLELGDSALYLCASRGRSYEQYFGPGTRLTVT.

Many counts were recorded for this clonotype. This chain joins TRBV7-2 and TRBJ1-1, with TRBD1 matching 8 bases. Trimming took 1 base from V and 5 from J; bases not matched to a gene: 6. The CDR3 has 15 residues. Looked up from germline, CDR1 is SGHTA and CDR2 is FQGNSA. In DNA, the CDR3 is TGTGCCAGCAGCTTAGTCCCAGGGGGCTTTACTGAAGCTTTCTTT. This gives the protein CASSLVPGGFTEAFF.

This clonotype has a handful of counts. The chain recombines TRBV23-1 with TRBJ1-1; TRBD1 might be the D (5 bases). TRBV23-1 carries the ORF label, with uncertain function. With 0 bases removed from V and 5 bases from J, the gap between germline ends came to 16 bases. The CDR3 totals 16 residues. The CDR3 coding sequence is TGCGCCAGCAGTCAATCGAAAAACAAAGGGGATACTGAAGCTTTCTTT. Its translation: CASSQSKNKGDTEAFF.

This clonotype has ten or more counts. This chain connects TRBV7-2 to TRBJ2-3; 7 nucleotides line up with TRBD2. The CDR3 sequence is 15 residues long. CDR1 and CDR2 (germline): SGHTA, FQGNSA. V shed 5 bases and J 3 bases; nucleotides not matched to a gene: 8. CDR3 DNA: TGTGCCAGCAGCCGACCCGGACTAGGGACAGATACGCAGTATTTT. It translates to CASSRPGLGTDTQYF.

This clonotype was counted only a few times. The rearrangement joins TRBV2 to TRBJ1-5; tentatively, D is TRBD1 (6 bases). CDR1 and CDR2 (germline): SNHLY, FYNNEI. Deletions cut 5 bases from V and 0 bases from J, with 11 bases between. The CDR3 covers 15 residues. The CDR3 sequence is CASSSNRDSNQPQHF. CDR3 DNA: TGTGCCAGCAGTTCTAACAGGGATAGCAATCAGCCCCAGCATTTT.

The V and J genes are TRBV20-1 and TRBJ1-6, with D maybe TRBD1 (5 bases). Germline V gene lookup returns CDR1 DFQATT and CDR2 SNEGSKA (reference sequence). This CDR3 is built from 15 residues. V lost 0 bases and J lost 3, with 9 bases in between. The CDR3 nucleotides read TGCAGTGCTAGAGAGCCGGGACTCTATAATTCACCCCTCCACTTT. It specifies CSAREPGLYNSPLHF.

This clonotype was recorded a few times. This chain connects TRBV12-3 or TRBV12-4 to TRBJ1-5; TRBD1 matches 9 bases. The CDR3 contains 15 residues. V was clipped by 7 bases and J by 7 bases; unmatched bases: 11. The CDR3 here is CASTLSTGGEQPQHF. Here the CDR3 DNA reads TGTGCCAGCACTTTGTCCACAGGGGGCGAACAGCCCCAGCATTTT.

This rearrangement joins TRBV27 to TRBJ1-2, with D maybe TRBD1 (5 bases). Germline V gene lookup returns CDR1 MNHEY and CDR2 SMNVEV (reference sequence). The ends were cut back, 8 bases at V and 4 bases at J, with 14 bases in the middle. The CDR3 has 13 amino acids. CDR3 residues: CASSSGPGYGYTF. The DNA of the CDR3 is TGTGCCAGCTCCTCGGGACCGGGCTATGGCTACACCTTC.

This chain joins TRBV11-2 and TRBJ2-1, with no clear D. Germline V CDR1 and CDR2: SGHAT, FQNNGV. Trimming stripped 2 bases from V and 13 bases from J, with 9 bases between. CDR3 length: 11 residues. The CDR3 sequence: CASSLTLEQFF. For the CDR3, the DNA is TGTGCCAGCAGCTTAACGTTGGAACAGTTCTTC.

The V and J genes are TRBV7-6 and TRBJ2-7; TRBD1 matches at 7 bases. The CDR3 totals 14 residues. CDR1 is SGHVS and CDR2 is FNYEAQ in the germline V gene. CDR3 coding DNA: TGTACCAGCAGCTTAGTACAATACAGGGGCGAGCAGTACGTC. It specifies CTSSLVQYRGEQYV.

This clonotype was seen repeatedly, ten times or more. The chain employs TRBV7-2 and TRBJ1-2; D remains unclear. Germline CDR1 is SGHTA and CDR2 is FQGNSA. The V end lost 11 bases, the J end lost 7 bases, and 17 bases lay between the germline ends. The CDR3 is made up of 12 amino acids. This chain's CDR3 is CALPDKRGGYTF. In DNA, the CDR3 is TGTGCCCTTCCAGACAAAAGAGGTGGCTACACCTTC. Full variable domain (outside the CDR3, taken from reference TRBV7-2 and TRBJ1-2): GAGVSQSPSNKVTEKGKDVELRCDPISGHTALYWYRQSLGQGLEFLIYFQGNSAPDKSGLPSDRFSAERTGGSVSTLTIQRTQQEDSAVYLCALPDKRGGYTFGSGTRLTVV.

The chain uses TRBV4-3 and TRBJ1-4; 7 bases are shared with TRBD1. CDR3 size: 16 residues. CDR1 is LGHNA and CDR2 is YSLEER in the germline V gene. V shed 0 bases, J shed 8 bases, and the junction held 9 bases outside the gene matches. This chain's CDR3 is CASSQDRNRGNEKLFF. CDR3 sequence (DNA): TGCGCCAGCAGCCAAGATAGAAACAGGGGAAACGAAAAACTGTTTTTT.